This TCR beta chain was recorded in a study of shared clonotypes between healthy human individuals. Trimming pared 8 bases from V and 12 bases from J, leaving 17 bases between. The CDR3 has 12 residues. Germline V gene data show CDR1 as SNHLY and CDR2 as FYNNEI. This table comes from immunoSEQ multiplex PCR, and its TCRdb copy is limited to in-frame clones, with some not included. The sample records 490,000 or so clones, 79% being singletons. The clonotype comes from a woman aged 40 to 55 in good health. Some clones in this sample may be carry-over from other donors' samples. Specimen: PBMCs. The chain couples TRBV2 to TRBJ2-1, with D unclear. This chain's CDR3 is CASGTERRSQFF. Written as DNA, the CDR3 is TGTGCCAGCGGCACAGAACGGCGTTCGCAGTTCTTC.